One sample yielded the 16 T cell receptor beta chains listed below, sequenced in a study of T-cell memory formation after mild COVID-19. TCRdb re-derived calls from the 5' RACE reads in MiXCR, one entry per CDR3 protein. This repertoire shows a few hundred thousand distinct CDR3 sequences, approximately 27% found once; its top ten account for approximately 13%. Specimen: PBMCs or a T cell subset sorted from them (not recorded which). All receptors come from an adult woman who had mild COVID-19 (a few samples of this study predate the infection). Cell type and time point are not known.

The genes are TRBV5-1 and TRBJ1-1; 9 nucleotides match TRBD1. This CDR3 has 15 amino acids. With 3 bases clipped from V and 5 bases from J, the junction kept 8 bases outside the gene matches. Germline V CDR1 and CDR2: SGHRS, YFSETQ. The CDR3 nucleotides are TGCGCCAGCAGCTGGGGGCGGACAGGGGAAACTGAAGCTTTCTTT. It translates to CASSWGRTGETEAFF. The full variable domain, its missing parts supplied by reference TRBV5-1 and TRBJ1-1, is KAGVTQTPRYLIKTRGQQVTLSCSPISGHRSVSWYQQTPGQGLQFLFEYFSETQRNKGNFPGRFSGRQFSNSRSEMNVSTLELGDSALYLCASSWGRTGETEAFFGQGTRLTVV.

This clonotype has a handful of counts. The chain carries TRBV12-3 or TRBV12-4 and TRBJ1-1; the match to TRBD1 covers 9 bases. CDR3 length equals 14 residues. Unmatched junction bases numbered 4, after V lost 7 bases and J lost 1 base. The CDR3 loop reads CASTLTGGNTEAFF. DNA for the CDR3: TGTGCCAGCACCTTGACAGGGGGGAACACTGAAGCTTTCTTT.

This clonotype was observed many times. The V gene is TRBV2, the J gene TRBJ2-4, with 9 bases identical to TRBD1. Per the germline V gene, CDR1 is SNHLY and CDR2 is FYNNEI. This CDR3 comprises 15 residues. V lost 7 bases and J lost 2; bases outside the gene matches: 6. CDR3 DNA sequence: TGTGCCAGCATCTTACAGGGGGCGTCCAAAAACATTCAGTACTTC. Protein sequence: CASILQGASKNIQYF.

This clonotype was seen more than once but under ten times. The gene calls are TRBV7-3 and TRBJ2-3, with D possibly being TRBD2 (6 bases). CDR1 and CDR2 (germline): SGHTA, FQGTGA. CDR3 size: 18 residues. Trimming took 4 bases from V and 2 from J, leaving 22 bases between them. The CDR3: CASSSPRGLEGVTDTQYF. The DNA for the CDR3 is TGTGCCAGCAGCTCTCCCCGGGGGTTAGAGGGAGTCACAGATACGCAGTATTTT.

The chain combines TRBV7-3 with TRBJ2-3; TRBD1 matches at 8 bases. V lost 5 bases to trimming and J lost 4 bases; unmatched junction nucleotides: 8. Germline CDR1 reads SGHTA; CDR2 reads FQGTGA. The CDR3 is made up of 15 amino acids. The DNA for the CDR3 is TGTGCCAGCAGCCTCGGACAGGGATTATCAGATACGCAGTATTTT. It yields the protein CASSLGQGLSDTQYF. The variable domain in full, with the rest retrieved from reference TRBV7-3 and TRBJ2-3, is GAGVSQTPSNKVTEKGKYVELRCDPISGHTALYWYRQSLGQGPEFLIYFQGTGAADDSGLPNDRFFAVRPEGSVSTLKIQRTERGDSAVYLCASSLGQGLSDTQYFGPGTRLTVL.

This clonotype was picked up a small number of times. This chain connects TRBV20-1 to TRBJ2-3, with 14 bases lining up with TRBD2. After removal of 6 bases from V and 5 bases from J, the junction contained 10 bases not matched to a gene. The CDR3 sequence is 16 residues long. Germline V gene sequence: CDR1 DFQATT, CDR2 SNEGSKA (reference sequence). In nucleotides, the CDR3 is TGCAGTGCCCCGCCAGGACTAGCGGGAGGTCAAGATACGCAGTATTTT. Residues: CSAPPGLAGGQDTQYF.

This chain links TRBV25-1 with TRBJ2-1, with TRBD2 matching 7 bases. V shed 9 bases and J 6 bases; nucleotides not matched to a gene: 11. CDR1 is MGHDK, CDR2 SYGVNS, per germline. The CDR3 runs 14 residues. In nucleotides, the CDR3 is TGTGCCAGTACCCCCGGGGGGAGCGGCAATGAGCAGTTCTTC. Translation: CASTPGGSGNEQFF.

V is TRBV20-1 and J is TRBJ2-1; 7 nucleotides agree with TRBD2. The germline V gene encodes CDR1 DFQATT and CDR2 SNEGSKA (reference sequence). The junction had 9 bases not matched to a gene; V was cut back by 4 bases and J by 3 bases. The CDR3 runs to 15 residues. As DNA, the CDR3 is TGCAGTGCTACGGGCGGGGGACCCTTCTACAATGAGCAGTTCTTC. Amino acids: CSATGGGPFYNEQFF.

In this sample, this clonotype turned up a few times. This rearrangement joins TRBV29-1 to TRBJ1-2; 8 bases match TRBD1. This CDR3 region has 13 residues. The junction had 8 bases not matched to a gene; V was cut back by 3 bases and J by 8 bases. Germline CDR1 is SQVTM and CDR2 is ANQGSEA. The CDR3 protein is CSVDTGGRRGYTF. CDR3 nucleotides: TGCAGCGTTGATACAGGGGGACGGAGGGGCTACACCTTC.

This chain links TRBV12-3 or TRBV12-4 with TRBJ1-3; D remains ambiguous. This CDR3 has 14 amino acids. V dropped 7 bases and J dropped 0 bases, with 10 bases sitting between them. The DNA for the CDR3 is TGTGCCAGCACTCCGGCTTACTCTGGAAACACCATATATTTT. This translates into CASTPAYSGNTIYF.

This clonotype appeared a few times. The CDR3 DNA reads as TGCGCCAGCAGGCCTACTAGCGGGACCACCTTCTTAAGCACAGATACGCAGTATTTT. This sequence encodes CASRPTSGTTFLSTDTQYF. This chain links TRBV5-1 with TRBJ2-3; 10 bases agree with TRBD2. The germline V gene has CDR1 SGHRS and CDR2 YFSETQ. The V and J ends lost 5 bases and 0 bases, in that order; junction bases with no gene match: 15. This CDR3 spans 19 amino acids. The variable domain in full, with the rest retrieved from reference TRBV5-1 and TRBJ2-3, is KAGVTQTPRYLIKTRGQQVTLSCSPISGHRSVSWYQQTPGQGLQFLFEYFSETQRNKGNFPGRFSGRQFSNSRSEMNVSTLELGDSALYLCASRPTSGTTFLSTDTQYFGPGTRLTVL.

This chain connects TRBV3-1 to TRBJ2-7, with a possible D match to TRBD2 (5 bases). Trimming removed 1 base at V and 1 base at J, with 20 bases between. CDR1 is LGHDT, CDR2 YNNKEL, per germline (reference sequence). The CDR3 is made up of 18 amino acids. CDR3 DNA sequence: TGTGCCAGCAGCCAAGCAGGAGGAAACCGCGCAAGGTCCTACGAGCAGTACTTC. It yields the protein CASSQAGGNRARSYEQYF.

The CDR3 sequence: CAAAQASFVYEQYF. CDR3 DNA sequence: TGTGCTGCGGCGCAGGCTAGTTTTGTCTACGAGCAGTACTTC. This chain joins TRBV27 and TRBJ2-7; D not certain. Germline V gene data show CDR1 as MNHEY and CDR2 as SMNVEV (reference sequence). The CDR3 contains 14 residues.

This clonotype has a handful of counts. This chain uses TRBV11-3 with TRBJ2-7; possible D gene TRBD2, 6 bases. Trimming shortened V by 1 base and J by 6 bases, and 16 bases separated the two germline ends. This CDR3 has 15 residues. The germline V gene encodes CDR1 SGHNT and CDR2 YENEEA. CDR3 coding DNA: TGTGCCAGCAGCTTAGGGCTGCAACTCGGGGGCGAGCAGTACTTC. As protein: CASSLGLQLGGEQYF. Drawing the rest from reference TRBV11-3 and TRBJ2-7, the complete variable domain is EAGVVQSPRYKIIEKKQPVAFWCNPISGHNTLYWYLQNLGQGPELLIRYENEEAVDDSQLPKDRFSAERLKGVDSTLKIQPAELGDSAVYLCASSLGLQLGGEQYFGPGTRLTVT.

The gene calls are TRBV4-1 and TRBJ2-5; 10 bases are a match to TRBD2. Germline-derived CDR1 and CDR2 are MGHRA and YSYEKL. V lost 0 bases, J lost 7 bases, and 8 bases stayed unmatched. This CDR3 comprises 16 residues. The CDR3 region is CASSQDELAGRWTQYF. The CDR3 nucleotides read TGCGCCAGCAGCCAAGACGAACTAGCGGGGCGGTGGACCCAGTACTTC.

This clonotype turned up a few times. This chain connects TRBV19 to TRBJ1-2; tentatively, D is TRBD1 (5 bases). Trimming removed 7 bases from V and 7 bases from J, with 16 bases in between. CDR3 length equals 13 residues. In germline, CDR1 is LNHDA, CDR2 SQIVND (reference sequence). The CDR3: CASTITQGAGYTF. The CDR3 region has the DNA TGTGCCAGTACGATTACGCAGGGTGCTGGCTACACCTTC. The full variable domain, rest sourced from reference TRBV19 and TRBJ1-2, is DGGITQSPKYLFRKEGQNVTLSCEQNLNHDAMYWYRQDPGQGLRLIYYSQIVNDFQKGDIAEGYSVSREKKESFPLTVTSAQKNPTAFYLCASTITQGAGYTFGSGTRLTVV.